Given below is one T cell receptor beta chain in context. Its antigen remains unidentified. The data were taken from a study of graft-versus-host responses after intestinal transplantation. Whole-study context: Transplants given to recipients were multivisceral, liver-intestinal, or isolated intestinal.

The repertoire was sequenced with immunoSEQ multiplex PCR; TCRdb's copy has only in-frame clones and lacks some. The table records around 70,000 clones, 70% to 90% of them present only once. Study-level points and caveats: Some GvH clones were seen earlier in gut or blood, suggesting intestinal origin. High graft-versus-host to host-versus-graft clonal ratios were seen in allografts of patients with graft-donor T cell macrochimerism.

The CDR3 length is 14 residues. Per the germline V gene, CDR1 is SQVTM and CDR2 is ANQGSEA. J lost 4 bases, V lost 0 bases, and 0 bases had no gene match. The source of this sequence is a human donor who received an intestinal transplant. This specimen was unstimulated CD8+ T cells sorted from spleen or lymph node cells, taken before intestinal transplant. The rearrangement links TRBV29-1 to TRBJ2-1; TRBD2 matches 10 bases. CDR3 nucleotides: TGCAGCGTTGAAGATAGCGGGAGGTACAATGAGCAGTTCTTC. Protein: CSVEDSGRYNEQFF.